Listed below are T cell receptor beta chains from one sample, sequenced in a study of T cells in narcolepsy. This table comes from immunoSEQ multiplex PCR, and its TCRdb copy is limited to in-frame clones, with some not included. The sample carries 27,000 or so clones, more than 75% recorded once. The sequenced sample consisted of CD45RA- memory CD4+ T cells from PBMCs. All receptors derive from a human donor with narcolepsy. Each CDR3 is given with its conserved first and last residue. Each record gives: D gene, clone size, CDR3 length, J gene, V gene, CDR3 protein, CDR3 DNA. D genes are given only for firm matches. Clone sizes are given selectively: once, few, many, or a class where the clone is expanded.

D: .; size: .; length: 15; J: TRBJ2-1; V: TRBV25-1; CDR3: CASSRGGYSYNEQFF; DNA: TGTGCCAGCAGCAGGGGGGGTTACTCCTACAATGAGCAGTTCTTC
D: .; size: once; length: 12; J: TRBJ1-2; V: TRBV5-1; CDR3: CASSDGGYGYTF; DNA: TGCGCCAGCAGCGATGGAGGGTATGGCTACACCTTC
D: TRBD1; size: .; length: 16; J: TRBJ2-1; V: TRBV5-1; CDR3: CASSLPGTALYNEQFF; DNA: TGCGCCAGCAGCTTGCCGGGGACAGCGCTCTACAATGAGCAGTTCTTC
D: .; size: once; length: 13; J: TRBJ1-5; V: TRBV4-1; CDR3: CASSQEQRQPQHF; DNA: TGCGCCAGCAGCCAAGAACAGAGGCAGCCCCAGCATTTT
D: .; size: .; length: 13; J: TRBJ2-5; V: TRBV10-1; CDR3: CASSGQYQETQYF; DNA: TGCGCCAGCAGTGGACAATACCAAGAGACCCAGTACTTC
D: .; size: .; length: 13; J: TRBJ2-5; V: TRBV7-7; CDR3: CASSQVGQETQYF; DNA: TGTGCCAGCAGCCAGGTGGGCCAAGAGACCCAGTACTTC
D: .; size: .; length: 14; J: TRBJ2-1; V: TRBV5-6; CDR3: CASSYPGKGNEQFF; DNA: TGTGCCAGCAGCTATCCAGGGAAAGGCAATGAGCAGTTCTTC
D: .; size: .; length: 15; J: TRBJ2-3; V: TRBV5-4; CDR3: CASSLVAGTPDTQYF; DNA: TGTGCCAGCAGCTTGGTGGCAGGCACCCCAGATACGCAGTATTTT
D: .; size: .; length: 14; J: TRBJ2-3; V: TRBV5-1; CDR3: CASSLAPYADTQYF; DNA: TGCGCCAGCAGCTTGGCCCCGTATGCAGATACGCAGTATTTT
D: TRBD2; size: .; length: 17; J: TRBJ2-5; V: TRBV10-2; CDR3: CASRAPPERGGFYAQYF; DNA: TGCGCCAGCAGAGCCCCACCCGAGCGGGGGGGCTTTTATGCCCAGTACTTC
D: .; size: .; length: 16; J: TRBJ2-3; V: TRBV10-1; CDR3: CASSQGPQDSTDTQYF; DNA: TGCGCCAGCAGTCAAGGACCCCAGGACAGCACAGATACGCAGTATTTT
D: TRBD1; size: .; length: 16; J: TRBJ1-3; V: TRBV6-5; CDR3: CASSYSPGTGGNTIYF; DNA: TGTGCCAGCAGTTACTCGCCTGGGACAGGTGGAAACACCATATATTTT
D: .; size: .; length: 15; J: TRBJ2-7; V: TRBV5-6; CDR3: CASSSIDRTTYEQYF; DNA: TGTGCCAGCAGCTCAATCGACAGGACAACCTACGAGCAGTACTTC
D: .; size: .; length: 16; J: TRBJ2-3; V: TRBV19; CDR3: CASSKGGAGGTDTQYF; DNA: TGTGCCAGTAGTAAAGGGGGGGCAGGGGGCACAGATACGCAGTATTTT
D: .; size: .; length: 16; J: TRBJ2-4; V: TRBV5-5; CDR3: CASSGQGGLAKNIQYF; DNA: TGTGCCAGCAGCGGACAGGGAGGGTTAGCCAAAAACATTCAGTACTTC
D: TRBD1; size: .; length: 15; J: TRBJ1-5; V: TRBV6-1; CDR3: CASRLGGPSNQPQHF; DNA: TGTGCCAGCAGGCTAGGGGGCCCCAGCAATCAGCCCCAGCATTTT
D: TRBD2; size: .; length: 14; J: TRBJ2-1; V: TRBV2; CDR3: CASRVTSGGYEQFF; DNA: TGTGCCAGCAGGGTGACTAGCGGGGGGTATGAGCAGTTCTTC
D: .; size: .; length: 14; J: TRBJ2-2; V: TRBV19; CDR3: CASSITAYTGELFF; DNA: TGTGCCAGTAGTATTACGGCTTACACCGGGGAGCTGTTTTTT
D: TRBD1; size: .; length: 15; J: TRBJ1-2; V: TRBV11-1; CDR3: CASSLEETGGNGYTF; DNA: TGTGCCAGCAGCTTAGAGGAGACAGGGGGCAATGGCTACACCTTC
D: .; size: .; length: 14; J: TRBJ1-6; V: TRBV6-1; CDR3: CASSRTGLDSPLHF; DNA: TGTGCCAGCAGCCGCACAGGGCTGGATTCACCCCTCCACTTT
D: .; size: .; length: 12; J: TRBJ2-1; V: TRBV18; CDR3: CASSPMTAAQFF; DNA: TGTGCCAGCTCACCAATGACAGCGGCGCAGTTCTTC
D: .; size: .; length: 14; J: TRBJ1-1; V: TRBV5-1; CDR3: CASSRSPGDTEAFF; DNA: TGCGCCAGCAGCCGGTCCCCGGGGGACACTGAAGCTTTCTTT
D: TRBD1; size: .; length: 13; J: TRBJ1-2; V: TRBV5-8; CDR3: CASSFRGGNGYTF; DNA: TGTGCCAGCAGCTTCAGGGGGGGCAATGGCTACACCTTC
D: TRBD1; size: .; length: 15; J: TRBJ1-2; V: TRBV19; CDR3: CASRRTGPTGYGYTF; DNA: TGTGCCAGTAGAAGGACAGGGCCTACCGGCTATGGCTACACCTTC